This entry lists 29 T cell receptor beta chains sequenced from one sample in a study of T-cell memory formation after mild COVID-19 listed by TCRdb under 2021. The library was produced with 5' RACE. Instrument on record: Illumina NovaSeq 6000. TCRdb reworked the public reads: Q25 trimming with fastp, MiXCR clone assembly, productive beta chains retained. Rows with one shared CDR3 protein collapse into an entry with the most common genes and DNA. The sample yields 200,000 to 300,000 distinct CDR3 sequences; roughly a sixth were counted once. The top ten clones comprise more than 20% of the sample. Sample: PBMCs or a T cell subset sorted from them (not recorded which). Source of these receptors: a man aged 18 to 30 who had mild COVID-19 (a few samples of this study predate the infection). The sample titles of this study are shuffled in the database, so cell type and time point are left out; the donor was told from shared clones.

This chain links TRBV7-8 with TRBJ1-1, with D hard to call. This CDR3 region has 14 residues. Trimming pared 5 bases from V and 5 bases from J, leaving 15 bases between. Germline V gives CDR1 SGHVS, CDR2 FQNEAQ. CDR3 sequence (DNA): TGTGCCAGCAGCCCCCCTAACCGGGGTACTGAAGCTTTCTTT. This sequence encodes CASSPPNRGTEAFF.

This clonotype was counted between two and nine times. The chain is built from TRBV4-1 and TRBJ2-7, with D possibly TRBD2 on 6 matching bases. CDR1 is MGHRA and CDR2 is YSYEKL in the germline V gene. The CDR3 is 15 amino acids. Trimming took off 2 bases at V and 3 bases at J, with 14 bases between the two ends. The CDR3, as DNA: TGCGCCAGCAGCCAAAAGATACTCGGGGGCTACGAGCAGTACTTC. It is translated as CASSQKILGGYEQYF.

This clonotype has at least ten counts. For the CDR3, the DNA is TGTGCCAGCAGTTACTCGGCGTCAGGGGGACGGGGCTACACCTTC. Protein sequence: CASSYSASGGRGYTF. The rearrangement uses TRBV6-5 and TRBJ1-2; 7 nucleotides agree with TRBD1. Germline V gene sequence: CDR1 MNHEY, CDR2 SVGAGI. V shed 0 bases, J shed 8 bases, and the junction held 9 bases outside the gene matches. The CDR3 sequence is 15 residues long.

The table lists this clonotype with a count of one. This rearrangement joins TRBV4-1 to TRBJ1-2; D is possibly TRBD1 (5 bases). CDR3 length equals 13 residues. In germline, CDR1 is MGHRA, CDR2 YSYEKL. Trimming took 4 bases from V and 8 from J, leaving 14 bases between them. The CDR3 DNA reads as TGCGCCAGCAGCCGAGGGGAGGACCGCGGCTACACCTTC. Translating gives CASSRGEDRGYTF.

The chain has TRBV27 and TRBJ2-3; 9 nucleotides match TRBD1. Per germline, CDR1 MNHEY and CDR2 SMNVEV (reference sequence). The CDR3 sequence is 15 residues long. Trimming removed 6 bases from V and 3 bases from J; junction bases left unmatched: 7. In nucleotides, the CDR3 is TGTGCCAGCAGAGAAGGGACAGGGCGGACAGATACGCAGTATTTT. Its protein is CASREGTGRTDTQYF.

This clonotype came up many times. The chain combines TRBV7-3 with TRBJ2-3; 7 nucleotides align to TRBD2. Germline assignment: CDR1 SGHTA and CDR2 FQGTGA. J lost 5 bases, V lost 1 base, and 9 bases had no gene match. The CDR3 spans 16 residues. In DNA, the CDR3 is TGTGCCAGCAGCTTAAATTCCCGGGGGGTGAGAGATACGCAGTATTTT. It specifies CASSLNSRGVRDTQYF.

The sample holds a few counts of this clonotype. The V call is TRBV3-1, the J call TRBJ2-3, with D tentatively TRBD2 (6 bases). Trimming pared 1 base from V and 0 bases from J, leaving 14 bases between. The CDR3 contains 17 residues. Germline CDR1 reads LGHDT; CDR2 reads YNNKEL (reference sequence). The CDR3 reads CASSQAGLTSSTDTQYF. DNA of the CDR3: TGTGCCAGCAGCCAAGCGGGACTTACAAGCAGCACAGATACGCAGTATTTT.

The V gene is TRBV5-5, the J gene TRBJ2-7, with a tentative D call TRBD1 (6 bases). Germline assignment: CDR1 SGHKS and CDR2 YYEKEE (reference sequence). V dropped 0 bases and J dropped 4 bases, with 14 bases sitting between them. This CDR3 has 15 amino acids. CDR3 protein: CASSLAPGQDYEQYF. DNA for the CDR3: TGTGCCAGCAGCTTGGCCCCGGGACAAGATTACGAGCAGTACTTC.

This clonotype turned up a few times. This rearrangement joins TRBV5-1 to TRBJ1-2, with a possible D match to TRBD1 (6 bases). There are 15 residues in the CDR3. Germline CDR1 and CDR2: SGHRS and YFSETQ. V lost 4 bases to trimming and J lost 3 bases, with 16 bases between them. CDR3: CASSPGAVVDYGYTF. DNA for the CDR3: TGCGCCAGCAGCCCGGGGGCCGTCGTCGACTATGGCTACACCTTC.

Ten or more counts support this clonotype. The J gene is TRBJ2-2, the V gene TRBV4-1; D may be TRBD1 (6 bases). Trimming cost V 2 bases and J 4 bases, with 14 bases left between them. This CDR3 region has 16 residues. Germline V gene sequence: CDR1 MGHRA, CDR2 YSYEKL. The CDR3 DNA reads TGCGCCAGCAGCCAATCCAGGGGAATTGTCACCGGGGAGCTGTTTTTT. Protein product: CASSQSRGIVTGELFF.

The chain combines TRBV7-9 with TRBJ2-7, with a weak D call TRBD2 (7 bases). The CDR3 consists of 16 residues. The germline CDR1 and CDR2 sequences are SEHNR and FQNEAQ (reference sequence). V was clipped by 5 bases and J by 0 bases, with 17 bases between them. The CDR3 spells CASSPRGSGDSYEQYF. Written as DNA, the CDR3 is TGTGCCAGCAGCCCCAGGGGAAGCGGGGACTCCTACGAGCAGTACTTC.

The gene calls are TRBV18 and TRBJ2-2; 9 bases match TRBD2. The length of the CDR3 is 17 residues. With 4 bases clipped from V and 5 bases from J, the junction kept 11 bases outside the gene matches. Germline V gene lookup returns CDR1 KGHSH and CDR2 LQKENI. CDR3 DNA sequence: TGTGCCAGCTCACGGGGACTAGCTACCGAATGGACCGGGGAGCTGTTTTTT. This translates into CASSRGLATEWTGELFF.

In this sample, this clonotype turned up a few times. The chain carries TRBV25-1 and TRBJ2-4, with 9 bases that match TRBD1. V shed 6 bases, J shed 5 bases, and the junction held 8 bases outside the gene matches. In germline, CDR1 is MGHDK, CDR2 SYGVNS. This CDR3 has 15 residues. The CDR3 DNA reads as TGTGCCAGCAGCCGGACAGGGGTCTTAGAAAACATTCAGTACTTC. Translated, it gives CASSRTGVLENIQYF.

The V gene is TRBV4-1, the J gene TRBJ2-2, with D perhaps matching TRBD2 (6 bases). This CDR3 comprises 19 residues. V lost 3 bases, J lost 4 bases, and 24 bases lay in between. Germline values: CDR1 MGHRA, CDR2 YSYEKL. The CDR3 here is CASSHPPVIREQGTGELFF. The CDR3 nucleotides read TGCGCCAGCAGCCACCCCCCCGTAATCCGGGAGCAGGGCACCGGGGAGCTGTTTTTT.

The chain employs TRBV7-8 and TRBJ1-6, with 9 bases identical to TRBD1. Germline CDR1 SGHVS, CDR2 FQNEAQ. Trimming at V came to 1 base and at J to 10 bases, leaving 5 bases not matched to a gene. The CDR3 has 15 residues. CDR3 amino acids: CASSLEGQGYSPLHF. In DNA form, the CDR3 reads TGTGCCAGCAGCTTAGAGGGACAGGGTTACTCACCCCTCCACTTT.

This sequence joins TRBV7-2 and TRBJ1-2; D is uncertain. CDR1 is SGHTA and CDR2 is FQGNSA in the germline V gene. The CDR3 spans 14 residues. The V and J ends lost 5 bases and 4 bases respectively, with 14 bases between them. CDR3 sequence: CASSPTGFLYGYTF. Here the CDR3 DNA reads TGTGCCAGCAGCCCGACCGGGTTCCTCTATGGCTACACCTTC.

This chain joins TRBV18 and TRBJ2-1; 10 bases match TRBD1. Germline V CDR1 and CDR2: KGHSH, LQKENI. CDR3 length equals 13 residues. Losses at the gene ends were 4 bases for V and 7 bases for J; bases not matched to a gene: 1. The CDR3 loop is CASSRDRGNEQFF. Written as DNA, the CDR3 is TGTGCCAGCTCACGGGACAGGGGTAATGAGCAGTTCTTC.

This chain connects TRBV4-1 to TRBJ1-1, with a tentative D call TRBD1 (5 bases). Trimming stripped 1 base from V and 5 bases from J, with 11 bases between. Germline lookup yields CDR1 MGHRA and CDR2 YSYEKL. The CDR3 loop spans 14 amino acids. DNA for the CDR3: TGCGCCAGCAGCCAAGCGGGAGGGGTAACTGAAGCTTTCTTT. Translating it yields CASSQAGGVTEAFF.

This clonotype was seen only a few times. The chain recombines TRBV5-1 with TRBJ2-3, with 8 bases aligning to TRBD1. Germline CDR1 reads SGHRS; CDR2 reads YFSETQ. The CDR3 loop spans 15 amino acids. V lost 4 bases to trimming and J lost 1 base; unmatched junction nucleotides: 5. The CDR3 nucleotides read TGCGCCAGCAGCCCCACAGGGGGAGGCACAGATACGCAGTATTTT. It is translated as CASSPTGGGTDTQYF.

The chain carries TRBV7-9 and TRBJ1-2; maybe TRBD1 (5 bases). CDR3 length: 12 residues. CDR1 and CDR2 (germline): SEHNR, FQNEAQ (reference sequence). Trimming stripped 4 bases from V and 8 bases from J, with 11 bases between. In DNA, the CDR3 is TGTGCCAGCAGCTGGGGGGACGGAGGCTACACCTTC. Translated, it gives CASSWGDGGYTF.

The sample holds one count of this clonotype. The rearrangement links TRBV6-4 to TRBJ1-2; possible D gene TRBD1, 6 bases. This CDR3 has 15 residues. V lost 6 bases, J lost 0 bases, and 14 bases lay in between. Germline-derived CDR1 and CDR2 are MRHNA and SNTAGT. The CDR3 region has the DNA TGTGCCAGCAGACCAGGAGGGGGAACTAACTATGGCTACACCTTC. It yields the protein CASRPGGGTNYGYTF.

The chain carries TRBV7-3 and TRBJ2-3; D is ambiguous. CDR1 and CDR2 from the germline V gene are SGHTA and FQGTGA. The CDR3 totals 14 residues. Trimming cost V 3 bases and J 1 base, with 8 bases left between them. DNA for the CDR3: TGTGCCAGCAGCTTGGGCTTGGGCACAGATACGCAGTATTTT. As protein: CASSLGLGTDTQYF.

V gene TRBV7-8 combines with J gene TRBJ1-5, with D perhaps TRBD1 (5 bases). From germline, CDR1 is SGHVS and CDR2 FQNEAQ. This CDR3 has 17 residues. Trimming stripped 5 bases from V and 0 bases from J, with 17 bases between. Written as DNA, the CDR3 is TGTGCCAGCAGCATACATGGGACCCTTGATAGCAATCAGCCCCAGCATTTT. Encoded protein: CASSIHGTLDSNQPQHF. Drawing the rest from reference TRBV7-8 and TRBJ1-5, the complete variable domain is GAGVSQSPRYKVAKRGQDVALRCDPISGHVSLFWYQQALGQGPEFLTYFQNEAQLDKSGLPSDRFFAERPEGSVSTLKIQRTQQEDSAVYLCASSIHGTLDSNQPQHFGDGTRLSIL.

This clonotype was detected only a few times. This CDR3 reads CASSQETGREKLFF. For the CDR3, the DNA is TGTGCCAGCAGCCAAGAGACAGGAAGGGAAAAACTGTTTTTT. The chain combines TRBV4-2 with TRBJ1-4, with D possibly being TRBD1 (6 bases). The germline V gene has CDR1 LGHNA and CDR2 YNFKEQ. Deletions cut 0 bases from V and 8 bases from J, with 10 bases between. The CDR3 loop spans 14 amino acids.

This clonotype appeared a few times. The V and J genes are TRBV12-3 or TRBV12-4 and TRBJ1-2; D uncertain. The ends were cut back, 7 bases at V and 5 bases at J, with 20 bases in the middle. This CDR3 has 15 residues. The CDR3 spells CASTSGPTGVYGYTF. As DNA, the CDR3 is TGTGCCAGCACCAGTGGTCCCACCGGGGTTTATGGCTACACCTTC.

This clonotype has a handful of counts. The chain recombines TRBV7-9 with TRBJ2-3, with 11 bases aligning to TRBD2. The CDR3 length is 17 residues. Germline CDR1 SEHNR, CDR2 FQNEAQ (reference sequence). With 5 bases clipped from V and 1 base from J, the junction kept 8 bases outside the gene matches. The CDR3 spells CASSLRRGLAGTDTQYF. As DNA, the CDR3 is TGTGCCAGCAGCCTAAGACGGGGACTAGCGGGCACAGATACGCAGTATTTT.

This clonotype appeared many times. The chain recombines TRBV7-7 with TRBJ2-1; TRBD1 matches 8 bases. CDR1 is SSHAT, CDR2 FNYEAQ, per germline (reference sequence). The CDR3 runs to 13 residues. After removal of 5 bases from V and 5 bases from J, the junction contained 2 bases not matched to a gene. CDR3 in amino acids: CASSGDRHNEQFF. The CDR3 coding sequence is TGTGCCAGCAGCGGGGACAGGCACAATGAGCAGTTCTTC.

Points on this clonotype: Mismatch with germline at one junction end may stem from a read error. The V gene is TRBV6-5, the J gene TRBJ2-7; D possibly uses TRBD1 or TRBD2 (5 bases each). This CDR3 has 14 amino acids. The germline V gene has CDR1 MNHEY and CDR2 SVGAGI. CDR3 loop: CASRYSGAVYEQYF. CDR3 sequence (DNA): TGTGCCAGCAGATACTCCGGGGCCGTCTACGAGCAGTACTTC.

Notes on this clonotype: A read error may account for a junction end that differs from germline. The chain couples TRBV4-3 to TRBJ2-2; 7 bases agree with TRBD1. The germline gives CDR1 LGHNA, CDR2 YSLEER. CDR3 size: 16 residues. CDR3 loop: CATSQRTGFGTGELFF. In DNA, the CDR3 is TGCGCCACCAGCCAGAGGACAGGATTCGGCACCGGGGAGCTGTTTTTT.